The 31 T cell receptor beta chains given below trace back to one sample, sequenced in a study of shared clonotypes between healthy human individuals. Clones were sequenced by immunoSEQ multiplex PCR, and TCRdb holds only the in-frame ones, with some missing. This table has fewer than 650,000 clones, 70% to 80% appearing once. The sample taken for sequencing was PBMCs. The receptor source for this set is a middle-aged woman in good health. Some clones in this sample may be carry-over from other donors' samples.

This clone was seen once. The rearrangement links TRBV19 to TRBJ1-5; possibly TRBD1 for D (6 bases). Trimming took off 1 base at V and 5 bases at J, with 9 bases between the two ends. The CDR3 has 14 residues. CDR1 is LNHDA and CDR2 is SQIVND in the germline V gene (reference sequence). CDR3 DNA sequence: TGTGCCAGTAGTATAGCACAGGGTTATCAGCCCCAGCATTTT. Translating gives CASSIAQGYQPQHF. Together with reference TRBV19 and TRBJ1-5, the CDR3 gives the full variable domain: DGGITQSPKYLFRKEGQNVTLSCEQNLNHDAMYWYRQDPGQGLRLIYYSQIVNDFQKGDIAEGYSVSREKKESFPLTVTSAQKNPTAFYLCASSIAQGYQPQHFGDGTRLSIL.

This clone was picked up a small number of times. CDR3 coding DNA: TGTGCCTGGAGAACCCCTAGCGGGGGTGCGGCCGAGCAGTACTTC. It yields the protein CAWRTPSGGAAEQYF. V gene TRBV30 combines with J gene TRBJ2-7; 10 bases match TRBD2. V gave up 3 bases and J gave up 6 bases; unmatched junction bases: 11. The CDR3 has 15 residues. Germline values: CDR1 GTSNPN, CDR2 SVGIG (reference sequence). Variable domain in full (rest from reference TRBV30 and TRBJ2-7): SQTIHQWPATLVQPVGSPLSLECTVEGTSNPNLYWYRQAAGRGLQLLFYSVGIGQISSEVPQNLSASRPQDRQFILSSKKLLLSDSGFYLCAWRTPSGGAAEQYFGPGTRLTVT.

The chain is built from TRBV7-9 and TRBJ2-1; 10 nucleotides align to TRBD2. V trimming: 6 bases; J trimming: 4 bases; junction bases outside the gene matches: 6. The CDR3 runs to 15 residues. In germline, CDR1 is SEHNR, CDR2 FQNEAQ (reference sequence). In DNA form, the CDR3 reads TGTGCCAGCAGTACTAGCGGGGCCAGATACAATGAGCAGTTCTTC. This encodes CASSTSGARYNEQFF.

This chain uses TRBV10-3 with TRBJ2-3; TRBD2 matches 7 bases. V lost 6 bases to trimming and J lost 4 bases; unmatched junction nucleotides: 10. Germline values: CDR1 ENHRY, CDR2 SYGVKD. The CDR3 contains 15 residues. The chain's CDR3 is CAISAPSGGSDTQYF. In nucleotides, the CDR3 is TGTGCCATCAGCGCCCCATCGGGAGGTTCAGATACGCAGTATTTT.

The V call is TRBV4-1, the J call TRBJ2-1; 7 nucleotides line up with TRBD2. The CDR3 contains 16 residues. The V gene end was trimmed by 4 bases and the J gene end by 7 bases; junction bases not matched to a gene: 13. Germline assignment: CDR1 MGHRA and CDR2 YSYEKL. CDR3 nucleotide sequence: TGCGCCAGCAGCCGAGCCGGCGGGTCGGGAGGTAATGAGCAGTTCTTC. Its translation: CASSRAGGSGGNEQFF.

The table lists this clone with a few counts. This chain connects TRBV6-1 to TRBJ1-4; D remains ambiguous. Per the germline V gene, CDR1 is MNHNS and CDR2 is SASEGT. The CDR3 is 14 residues long. The V end lost 3 bases, the J end lost 7 bases, and 12 bases lay between the germline ends. CDR3 protein: CASSDRFRGEKLFF. CDR3 sequence (DNA): TGTGCCAGCAGTGACAGGTTCCGAGGTGAAAAACTGTTTTTT.

CDR3 protein: CASSPGGLDEQYF. DNA of the CDR3: TGTGCCAGCTCACCAGGGGGGTTAGACGAGCAGTACTTC. This sequence joins TRBV18 and TRBJ2-7, with D perhaps matching TRBD2 (6 bases). Germline-derived CDR1 and CDR2 are KGHSH and LQKENI. The CDR3 consists of 13 residues. V lost 2 bases and J 5 bases, leaving 10 bases between the germline ends.

The CDR3 protein is CASSFLAGGPPETQYF. As DNA, the CDR3 is TGTGCCAGCAGCTTTTTAGCGGGAGGCCCCCCAGAGACCCAGTACTTC. The V and J genes are TRBV5-6 and TRBJ2-5, with TRBD2 matching 10 bases. CDR1 is SGHDT and CDR2 is YYEEEE in the germline V gene. V trimming: 2 bases; J trimming: 4 bases; junction bases outside the gene matches: 8. The CDR3 runs to 16 residues.

The chain is built from TRBV6-4 and TRBJ2-3, with 7 bases identical to TRBD2. The trim removed 4 bases at V and 4 bases at J, leaving 8 bases unmatched. CDR3 size: 15 residues. Germline values: CDR1 MRHNA, CDR2 SNTAGT. CDR3 sequence reads: CASSVEAGSADTQYF. As DNA, the CDR3 is TGTGCCAGCAGTGTCGAAGCGGGAAGTGCAGATACGCAGTATTTT.

This chain links TRBV5-1 with TRBJ1-5; D might be TRBD1 (5 bases). CDR1 and CDR2 from the germline V gene are SGHRS and YFSETQ. V dropped 4 bases and J dropped 6 bases, with 11 bases sitting between them. This CDR3 region has 13 residues. The CDR3 loop reads CASSPMGGQPQHF. The CDR3 DNA reads TGCGCCAGCAGCCCCATGGGGGGTCAGCCCCAGCATTTT.

This clone showed up just once. The V call is TRBV5-8, the J call TRBJ2-3; tentatively, D is TRBD1 (5 bases). V gave up 1 base and J gave up 4 bases, with 10 bases separating them. From germline, CDR1 is SGHTS and CDR2 YDEGEE. There are 14 residues in the CDR3. The CDR3 reads CASSLWGSADTQYF. The CDR3 DNA reads as TGTGCCAGCAGCTTGTGGGGCTCAGCAGATACGCAGTATTTT.

This clone was seen once. The genes are TRBV6-1 and TRBJ1-2; the match to TRBD1 covers 8 bases. This CDR3 has 15 amino acids. CDR1 is MNHNS, CDR2 SASEGT, per germline. Germline trimming cut 7 bases from V and 3 bases from J; bases unmatched to any gene: 10. The CDR3 DNA is TGTGCCAGCAAACCCGGACAGGGCCGCGACTATGGCTACACCTTC. Translating it yields CASKPGQGRDYGYTF.

V and J are TRBV28 and TRBJ2-2; 7 bases are a match to TRBD1. Germline CDR1 is MDHEN and CDR2 is SYDVKM. J was trimmed by 5 bases and V by 7 bases; bases with no gene match: 4. The CDR3 loop spans 13 amino acids. CDR3 protein: CASTTGDTGELFF. DNA of the CDR3: TGTGCCAGCACCACAGGGGATACCGGGGAGCTGTTTTTT.

Worth noting for this clone: The same CDR3 can be traced to other DNA sequences in this sample. The chain couples TRBV5-5 to TRBJ1-2; D unresolved. Trimming left V 4 bases short and J 4 bases short, with 8 bases between. The CDR3 extends over 12 amino acids. Germline lookup yields CDR1 SGHKS and CDR2 YYEKEE (reference sequence). This chain's CDR3 is CASSLDTYGYTF. Here the CDR3 DNA reads TGTGCCAGCAGCCTCGACACCTATGGCTACACCTTC.

This chain connects TRBV6-5 to TRBJ1-2; D ambiguous. The CDR3 spans 14 residues. Germline lookup yields CDR1 MNHEY and CDR2 SVGAGI. Trimming removed 3 bases at V and 4 bases at J, with 12 bases between. The CDR3 coding sequence is TGTGCCAGCAGTTATGAAGCCACCTCCTATGGCTACACCTTC. The encoded protein is CASSYEATSYGYTF.

V and J are TRBV5-1 and TRBJ1-4; the match to TRBD1 covers 7 bases. Per germline, CDR1 SGHRS and CDR2 YFSETQ. V lost 4 bases to trimming and J lost 0 bases; unmatched junction nucleotides: 12. This CDR3 comprises 18 residues. CDR3 loop: CASSRQGSHGTTNEKLFF. The CDR3 coding sequence is TGCGCCAGCAGCCGACAGGGATCCCACGGGACAACTAATGAAAAACTGTTTTTT.

The chain couples TRBV2 to TRBJ2-5; TRBD1 matches 8 bases. Germline CDR1 SNHLY, CDR2 FYNNEI. The V and J ends lost 5 bases and 1 base, in that order; junction bases with no gene match: 3. This CDR3 region has 14 residues. CDR3 in amino acids: CASSRTGSQETQYF. The CDR3 coding sequence is TGTGCCAGCAGTCGGACAGGGTCCCAAGAGACCCAGTACTTC.

This clone came up once. This sequence joins TRBV10-3 and TRBJ2-2; D is uncertain. The V and J ends lost 7 bases and 2 bases respectively, with 11 bases between them. Germline V CDR1 and CDR2: ENHRY, SYGVKD. The CDR3 totals 14 residues. This chain's CDR3 is CAITKTGNTGELFF. The CDR3, as DNA: TGTGCCATCACTAAAACTGGTAACACCGGGGAGCTGTTTTTT.

The chain joins TRBV30 to TRBJ1-2; no definite D call. Germline-derived CDR1 and CDR2 are GTSNPN and SVGIG (reference sequence). This CDR3 spans 15 amino acids. V lost 5 bases and J lost 4, with 20 bases in between. CDR3 sequence (DNA): TGTGCCTGGGGGGAGGGCATGGCAGGAGCCTATGGCTACACCTTC. Its translation is CAWGEGMAGAYGYTF.

About this clone: A single base is all that separates this from a far larger clone, so a read error is likely. As the CDR3 is not closed by the conserved phenylalanine or tryptophan, this likely results from a read error. This sample includes further DNA sequences coding for the same CDR3. This sequence joins TRBV30 and TRBJ1-1, with TRBD1 as a possible D gene (6 bases). The germline V and J ends were trimmed by 7 bases and 0 bases, with 9 bases remaining between them. This CDR3 contains 12 residues. The germline V gene encodes CDR1 GTSNPN and CDR2 SVGIG (reference sequence). The CDR3 DNA is TGTGCCTCAAACAGGGTGAACACTGAAGCTTTCCTT. Translated, it gives CASNRVNTEAFL.

This rearrangement joins TRBV11-2 to TRBJ1-4; D is undetermined. Trimming left V 2 bases short and J 7 bases short, with 14 bases between. The CDR3 is 15 amino acids. In germline, CDR1 is SGHAT, CDR2 FQNNGV. CDR3 nucleotide sequence: TGTGCCAGCAGCTTAAGGGCAGGAGGCACTGAAAAACTGTTTTTT. Protein: CASSLRAGGTEKLFF.

As to this clone: This likely stems from a read error, as it lies one base from a far larger clone. This chain links TRBV7-9 with TRBJ1-1; possible D gene TRBD1, 6 bases. The CDR3 is made up of 15 amino acids. CDR1 is SEHNR and CDR2 is FQNEAQ in the germline V gene (reference sequence). The DNA of the CDR3 is TGCGCCAGCAGCCAAGATAACAGGGCATGCACTGAAGCTTTCTTT. This encodes CASSQDNRACTEAFF.

The genes are TRBV4-1 and TRBJ2-1, with 9 bases that match TRBD1. This CDR3 contains 15 residues. The germline V gene encodes CDR1 MGHRA and CDR2 YSYEKL. Trimming cost V 5 bases and J 5 bases; bases outside gene matches: 7. CDR3 in amino acids: CASSTDRGRHNEQFF. The CDR3 nucleotides read TGCGCCAGCAGCACGGACAGGGGTAGGCACAATGAGCAGTTCTTC.

This clone was counted only a few times. The chain has TRBV11-3 and TRBJ1-2; 7 bases fit TRBD1. The CDR3 is 12 residues long. V lost 5 bases to trimming and J lost 9 bases; unmatched junction nucleotides: 6. Germline lookup yields CDR1 SGHNT and CDR2 YENEEA. In nucleotides, the CDR3 is TGTGCCAGCAGCGTCGGACAGGCTAGCTACACCTTC. This sequence encodes CASSVGQASYTF. Together with reference TRBV11-3 and TRBJ1-2, the CDR3 gives the full variable domain: EAGVVQSPRYKIIEKKQPVAFWCNPISGHNTLYWYLQNLGQGPELLIRYENEEAVDDSQLPKDRFSAERLKGVDSTLKIQPAELGDSAVYLCASSVGQASYTFGSGTRLTVV.

CDR3 in DNA: TGCGCCAGCCGAGGGGACAGGGCGAACACCGGGGAGCTGTTTTTT. Its translation is CASRGDRANTGELFF. The chain employs TRBV5-1 and TRBJ2-2; 9 bases agree with TRBD1. CDR1 and CDR2 (germline): SGHRS, YFSETQ. CDR3 size: 15 residues. Trimming cost V 7 bases and J 0 bases; bases outside gene matches: 4.

The chain combines TRBV7-6 with TRBJ2-7; 9 positions agree with TRBD1. The V segment lost 5 bases and the J segment 2 bases; nucleotides outside the gene matches: 4. Looked up from germline, CDR1 is SGHVS and CDR2 is FNYEAQ. The CDR3 has 14 amino acids. CDR3 DNA sequence: TGTGCCAGCAGCGTGACAGGGGGGACCTACGAGCAGTACTTC. This gives the protein CASSVTGGTYEQYF.

This chain links TRBV30 with TRBJ2-5; 9 positions match TRBD2. This CDR3 spans 12 amino acids. With 8 bases clipped from V and 5 bases from J, the junction kept 6 bases outside the gene matches. Germline assignment: CDR1 GTSNPN and CDR2 SVGIG (reference sequence). The CDR3 here is CALTSGGETQYF. CDR3 bases: TGTGCCCTGACTAGCGGCGGTGAGACCCAGTACTTC. Full variable domain (missing parts from reference TRBV30 and TRBJ2-5): SQTIHQWPATLVQPVGSPLSLECTVEGTSNPNLYWYRQAAGRGLQLLFYSVGIGQISSEVPQNLSASRPQDRQFILSSKKLLLSDSGFYLCALTSGGETQYFGPGTRLLVL.

This CDR3 reads CASSPSRPHEKLFF. For the CDR3, the DNA is TGTGCCAGCAGTCCCAGCAGGCCCCACGAAAAACTGTTTTTT. This chain connects TRBV27 to TRBJ1-4; D unclear. This CDR3 contains 14 residues. With 5 bases removed from V and 8 bases from J, the gap between germline ends came to 15 bases. CDR1 and CDR2 from the germline V gene are MNHEY and SMNVEV (reference sequence).

The V gene is TRBV19, the J gene TRBJ1-5; D remains unclear. V lost 6 bases and J lost 2, with 14 bases in between. The germline V gene has CDR1 LNHDA and CDR2 SQIVND (reference sequence). This CDR3 comprises 15 residues. In nucleotides, the CDR3 is TGTGCCAGTAGAAGCAAGGACCCGGGCAATCAGCCCCAGCATTTT. As protein: CASRSKDPGNQPQHF.

The chain recombines TRBV5-1 with TRBJ2-7; D may match TRBD1 or TRBD2 (5 bases each). The CDR3 has 15 amino acids. V lost 2 bases, J lost 0 bases, and 12 bases lay in between. In germline, CDR1 is SGHRS, CDR2 YFSETQ. CDR3 bases: TGCGCCAGCAGCTTCCTAGCCGGGGCCTCCTACGAGCAGTACTTC. It specifies CASSFLAGASYEQYF.

Note on this clone: A much larger clone sits a single nucleotide away, making a read error possible. The V call is TRBV10-3, the J call TRBJ2-3; no definite D call. Germline CDR1 reads ENHRY; CDR2 reads SYGVKD. Trimming stripped 0 bases from V and 0 bases from J, with 10 bases between. The CDR3 runs 16 residues. The CDR3 is CAISESGEPSTDTQYF. The CDR3 coding sequence is TGTGCCATCAGTGAGTCAGGCGAACCTAGCACAGATACGCAGTATTTT.